The 18 T cell receptor beta chains in this list originate from one sample, sequenced in a study of liver allograft versus peripheral blood T cells. Looking at the study overall: Liver transplant recipients had T cell receptor repertoires compared between transplanted liver and peripheral blood.

TCRdb reanalysed the reads using MiXCR and keeps one entry per CDR3 protein. The data contain several thousand distinct CDR3 sequences, around 16% of them singletons. The receptors stem from a human patient who had a liver transplant. Certain T cells may be donor cells from the graft.

This clonotype has a handful of counts. The rearrangement uses TRBV30 and TRBJ1-4; D not certain. Germline-derived CDR1 and CDR2 are GTSNPN and SVGIG (reference sequence). V gave up 4 bases and J gave up 6 bases, with 12 bases separating them. The length of the CDR3 is 13 residues. The CDR3 DNA sequence: TGTGCCTGGACCACCCCCTGGGATGAAAAACTGTTTTTT. This translates into CAWTTPWDEKLFF.

This clonotype was seen many times. V usage is TRBV6-1 and J usage is TRBJ2-7, with D tentatively TRBD1 (5 bases). Trimming pared 7 bases from V and 2 bases from J, leaving 12 bases between. Per the germline V gene, CDR1 is MNHNS and CDR2 is SASEGT. This CDR3 is built from 13 residues. The CDR3 DNA sequence: TGTGCCAGCACCCCTTCAGGGACCTACGAGCAGTACTTC. Its translation: CASTPSGTYEQYF.

This clonotype is categorized as medium-sized. CDR3 nucleotide sequence: TGTGCCAGCTCACCAAGGGGAATCAATTCACCCCTCCACTTT. Amino acids: CASSPRGINSPLHF. This chain links TRBV18 with TRBJ1-6, with D perhaps matching TRBD1 (5 bases). The CDR3 totals 14 residues. Germline assignment: CDR1 KGHSH and CDR2 LQKENI. V lost 2 bases and J 7 bases, leaving 9 bases between the germline ends.

This clonotype is termed medium-sized. V and J are TRBV24-1 and TRBJ1-5; D gene unclear. CDR3 size: 16 residues. Trimming removed 4 bases from V and 9 bases from J, with 21 bases in between. Germline CDR1 reads KGHDR; CDR2 reads SFDVKD. CDR3 in DNA: TGTGCCACCAGTGAGCGTGGAACCCCCAGGAGTTGGCCCCAGCATTTT. Its translation: CATSERGTPRSWPQHF.

The chain employs TRBV6-6 and TRBJ1-2; TRBD1 agrees at 8 bases. CDR1 and CDR2 from the germline V gene are MNHNY and SVGAGI (reference sequence). With V trimmed by 7 bases and J by 7 bases, 14 bases remained unmatched. The length of the CDR3 is 15 residues. Here the CDR3 reads CASTSSGGPAGGYTF. Written as DNA, the CDR3 is TGTGCCAGCACTTCCTCAGGGGGCCCAGCAGGTGGCTACACCTTC.

This clonotype is deemed medium-sized. This rearrangement joins TRBV6-2 or TRBV6-3 to TRBJ1-1; a possible D gene is TRBD1 (5 bases). The CDR3 sequence is 13 residues long. Germline lookup yields CDR1 MNHEY and CDR2 SVGEGT. Trimming cost V 4 bases and J 6 bases, with 12 bases left between them. CDR3 sequence reads: CASSSNRTPEAFF. The CDR3 nucleotides read TGTGCCAGCAGTTCTAACAGGACGCCTGAAGCTTTCTTT.

This clonotype occurred many times. J is TRBJ1-2 and V is TRBV19; D uncertain. V was clipped by 6 bases and J by 4 bases, with 15 bases between them. The CDR3 runs 14 residues. CDR1 and CDR2 (germline): LNHDA, SQIVND (reference sequence). The CDR3 protein is CASRRVGPSYGYTF. DNA for the CDR3: TGTGCCAGTAGAAGAGTTGGGCCGAGCTATGGCTACACCTTC.

This chain uses TRBV11-2 with TRBJ2-3; 12 bases align to TRBD2. Trimming cost V 2 bases and J 6 bases; bases outside gene matches: 9. Germline CDR1 SGHAT, CDR2 FQNNGV. The CDR3 consists of 17 residues. For the CDR3, the DNA is TGTGCCAGCAGCTTAATCTACCTAGCGGGGGGGAGGGATACGCAGTATTTT. This sequence encodes CASSLIYLAGGRDTQYF. Based on the CDR3 plus reference TRBV11-2 and TRBJ2-3, the full variable domain is EAGVAQSPRYKIIEKRQSVAFWCNPISGHATLYWYQQILGQGPKLLIQFQNNGVVDDSQLPKDRFSAERLKGVDSTLKIQPAKLEDSAVYLCASSLIYLAGGRDTQYFGPGTRLTVL.

By share, this clonotype ranks as medium-sized. This chain joins TRBV27 and TRBJ1-4, with D hard to call. The CDR3 is 13 residues long. The V gene's germline CDR1 is MNHEY and CDR2 SMNVEV (reference sequence). Trimming removed 8 bases at V and 6 bases at J, with 13 bases between. CDR3: CASAGFVDEKLFF. DNA of the CDR3: TGTGCCAGCGCGGGGTTCGTGGATGAAAAACTGTTTTTT. The full variable domain, completed using reference TRBV27 and TRBJ1-4, is EAQVTQNPRYLITVTGKKLTVTCSQNMNHEYMSWYRQDPGLGLRQIYYSMNVEVTDKGDVPEGYKVSRKEKRNFPLILESPSPNQTSLYFCASAGFVDEKLFFGSGTQLSVL.

This clonotype was seen a few times. The chain has TRBV20-1 and TRBJ2-7; D is unclear. CDR1 is DFQATT and CDR2 is SNEGSKA in the germline V gene (reference sequence). This CDR3 has 15 residues. The V gene lost 0 bases and the J gene lost 2 bases, with 14 bases spanning the gap. The CDR3 nucleotides read TGCAGTGCTAGAGATAGCTACACTACACCCTACGAGCAGTACTTC. Translated, it gives CSARDSYTTPYEQYF.

This clonotype was detected many times. The rearrangement uses TRBV6-2 or TRBV6-3 and TRBJ2-7; tentative D call: TRBD2 (5 bases). V was pared by 1 base and J by 3 bases, with 16 bases between. This CDR3 has 16 amino acids. Germline assignment: CDR1 MNHEY and CDR2 SVGEGT. The CDR3 DNA sequence: TGTGCCAGCAGTTACTTGTCGACAAGGGAGATCTACGAGCAGTACTTC. It is translated as CASSYLSTREIYEQYF.

The V call is TRBV6-5, the J call TRBJ2-7; D is unclear. The germline CDR1 and CDR2 sequences are MNHEY and SVGAGI. V dropped 0 bases and J dropped 3 bases, with 9 bases sitting between them. This CDR3 comprises 14 residues. This CDR3 is CASSYSMGSYEQYF. The CDR3 DNA reads TGTGCCAGCAGTTACTCGATGGGTAGCTACGAGCAGTACTTC.

This clonotype came up a few times. The gene calls are TRBV6-1 and TRBJ1-6; maybe TRBD1 (6 bases). V gave up 8 bases and J gave up 0 bases, with 11 bases separating them. Germline CDR1 is MNHNS and CDR2 is SASEGT. This CDR3 contains 15 residues. The CDR3 bases are TGTGCCAGCGGGAGGGGGAGCTCCTATAATTCACCCCTCCACTTT. Translated, it gives CASGRGSSYNSPLHF.

This clonotype is deemed medium-sized. The rearrangement uses TRBV6-1 and TRBJ2-3; 10 nucleotides line up with TRBD2. This CDR3 spans 18 amino acids. Trimming cost V 2 bases and J 0 bases; bases outside gene matches: 8. Germline V gives CDR1 MNHNS, CDR2 SASEGT. The CDR3 loop reads CASSERTSGALSTDTQYF. The CDR3, as DNA: TGTGCCAGCAGTGAAAGAACTAGCGGGGCCCTGAGCACAGATACGCAGTATTTT.

The J gene is TRBJ2-1, the V gene TRBV9; perhaps TRBD1 as D (6 bases). Germline values: CDR1 SGDLS, CDR2 YYNGEE. This CDR3 has 15 residues. Trimming left V 0 bases short and J 6 bases short, with 13 bases between. In DNA form, the CDR3 reads TGTGCCAGCAGCGTAGACAGGGTGGTAATCAATGAGCAGTTCTTC. Translating it yields CASSVDRVVINEQFF.

This clonotype was observed at least ten times. This chain connects TRBV7-2 to TRBJ1-1; TRBD1 matches 7 bases. Germline V gives CDR1 SGHTA, CDR2 FQGNSA. The V segment lost 5 bases and the J segment 4 bases; nucleotides outside the gene matches: 4. This CDR3 is 13 amino acids long. The CDR3 spells CASSTHRGTEAFF. For the CDR3, the DNA is TGTGCCAGCAGCACCCACAGGGGCACTGAAGCTTTCTTT.

Within the sample, this clonotype is medium-sized. V usage is TRBV19 and J usage is TRBJ1-2; 12 bases line up with TRBD1. Germline CDR1 LNHDA, CDR2 SQIVND (reference sequence). Trimming removed 3 bases from V and 7 bases from J; junction bases left unmatched: 3. The CDR3 runs 14 residues. This CDR3 is CASSIMGQGAGYTF. CDR3 bases: TGTGCCAGTAGTATTATGGGACAGGGGGCTGGCTACACCTTC.

This clonotype is labeled medium-sized. The genes are TRBV6-2 or TRBV6-3 and TRBJ1-5, with D perhaps TRBD1 (6 bases). Deletions cut 5 bases from V and 6 bases from J, with 14 bases between. Germline CDR1 is MNHEY and CDR2 is SVGEGT. The CDR3 has 14 residues. DNA for the CDR3: TGTGCCAGCAGTGCACAGGGAGGTAGTCAGCCCCAGCATTTT. Translated, it gives CASSAQGGSQPQHF.